These T cell receptor beta chains were read from a single sample in a study of chemoradiotherapy in HPV16-positive cancers. The table came from immunoSEQ multiplex PCR; TCRdb's copy has only in-frame clones and leaves some out. Of roughly 7,300 clones listed, roughly 91% are singletons. The sample was collected from a patient who underwent chemoradiotherapy. Receptors originate from a human donor with HPV-associated anogenital cancer. Each CDR3 is given with its conserved first and last residue. D genes are given only for firm matches. Size values are once, few and many counts, or a class for expanded clones, and some rows have none.

abundance: NA
j_gene: TRBJ2-5
d_gene: NA
v_gene: TRBV5-4
CDR3nt: TGTGCCAGCAGCTTGGACCAGGACCAAGAGACCCAGTACTTC
CDR3aa: CASSLDQDQETQYF

abundance: NA
j_gene: TRBJ1-1
d_gene: NA
v_gene: TRBV5-6
CDR3nt: TGTGCCAGCAGCTTTGGTACAAGGGGGAACACTGAAGCTTTCTTT
CDR3aa: CASSFGTRGNTEAFF

abundance: NA
j_gene: TRBJ2-7
d_gene: NA
v_gene: TRBV4-1
CDR3nt: TGCGCCAGCAGCCCCCAAGGTACCGTAATCTCCTACGAGCAGTACTTC
CDR3aa: CASSPQGTVISYEQYF

abundance: NA
j_gene: TRBJ2-7
d_gene: NA
v_gene: TRBV5-1
CDR3nt: TGCGCCAGCAGACAGGAGTTCGGCGAGCAGTACTTC
CDR3aa: CASRQEFGEQYF

abundance: NA
j_gene: TRBJ2-7
d_gene: NA
v_gene: TRBV4-2
CDR3nt: TGTGCCAGCAGCCAAGATATCGGGATCAGAGAGTACGAGCAGTACTTC
CDR3aa: CASSQDIGIREYEQYF

abundance: NA
j_gene: TRBJ1-4
d_gene: NA
v_gene: TRBV21-1
CDR3nt: TGTGCCAGCACCCGCGGAGCAACTAATGAAAAACTGTTTTTT
CDR3aa: CASTRGATNEKLFF

abundance: few
j_gene: TRBJ2-1
d_gene: TRBD2
v_gene: TRBV11-3
CDR3nt: TGTGCCAGCAGTTACATCCGACTAGCGGGTGGAAATGAGCAGTTCTTC
CDR3aa: CASSYIRLAGGNEQFF

abundance: NA
j_gene: TRBJ2-1
d_gene: NA
v_gene: TRBV14
CDR3nt: TGTGCCAGCAGCCAAGCTCCTCTCTCCTACAATGAGCAGTTCTTC
CDR3aa: CASSQAPLSYNEQFF

abundance: once
j_gene: TRBJ1-2
d_gene: NA
v_gene: TRBV19
CDR3nt: TGTGCCAGTAGTATCGTCGCGGGAGGCTACACCTTC
CDR3aa: CASSIVAGGYTF

abundance: NA
j_gene: TRBJ1-4
d_gene: NA
v_gene: TRBV27
CDR3nt: TGTGCCAGCAGCACCCGACAATGGGGAATCGCGACTAATGAAAAACTGTTTTTT
CDR3aa: CASSTRQWGIATNEKLFF

abundance: few
j_gene: TRBJ2-3
d_gene: NA
v_gene: TRBV4-1
CDR3nt: TGCGCCAGCAGCAATGTAGCGCCCAGCACAGATACGCAGTATTTT
CDR3aa: CASSNVAPSTDTQYF

abundance: NA
j_gene: TRBJ2-3
d_gene: NA
v_gene: TRBV11-2
CDR3nt: TGTGCCAGCAGCCAATCAAAATATACGCAGTATTTT
CDR3aa: CASSQSKYTQYF

abundance: few
j_gene: TRBJ2-7
d_gene: NA
v_gene: TRBV7-2
CDR3nt: TGTGCCAGCAGTAGAGGAGGGCAGGCCCCGACCTACGAGCAGTACTTC
CDR3aa: CASSRGGQAPTYEQYF

abundance: NA
j_gene: TRBJ2-3
d_gene: TRBD2
v_gene: TRBV2
CDR3nt: TGTGCCAGCAGTGACTCACCGCTAGCGGGGGGCACAGATACGCAGTATTTT
CDR3aa: CASSDSPLAGGTDTQYF

abundance: NA
j_gene: TRBJ2-5
d_gene: TRBD2
v_gene: TRBV12-5
CDR3nt: TGTGCTAGTGGTCCCGGGGGGTCGACCCAAGAGACCCAGTACTTC
CDR3aa: CASGPGGSTQETQYF

abundance: NA
j_gene: TRBJ1-6
d_gene: NA
v_gene: TRBV6-1
CDR3nt: TGTGCCAGCAGTGAAATTTGGGCAGGGCAGGGTCTAAGTTCACCCCTCCACTTT
CDR3aa: CASSEIWAGQGLSSPLHF

abundance: NA
j_gene: TRBJ1-1
d_gene: NA
v_gene: TRBV6-5
CDR3nt: TGTGCCAGCACCCCACCGATAGCTAACACTGAAGCTTTCTTT
CDR3aa: CASTPPIANTEAFF

abundance: NA
j_gene: TRBJ1-2
d_gene: TRBD1
v_gene: TRBV19
CDR3nt: TGTGCCAGTAGTATAGCTGCCAGGGGGCATAACTATGGCTACACCTTC
CDR3aa: CASSIAARGHNYGYTF

abundance: NA
j_gene: TRBJ1-5
d_gene: TRBD1
v_gene: TRBV27
CDR3nt: TGTGCCAGCAGTGAAAGGAGACAGGGACCCCAGCATTTT
CDR3aa: CASSERRQGPQHF

abundance: NA
j_gene: TRBJ1-1
d_gene: NA
v_gene: TRBV19
CDR3nt: TGTGCCAGTATGGCAATCGCGAACACTGAAGCTTTCTTT
CDR3aa: CASMAIANTEAFF

abundance: NA
j_gene: TRBJ2-2
d_gene: NA
v_gene: TRBV19
CDR3nt: TGTGCCAGTAGCAGGGGGGCCACCGGGGAGCTGTTTTTT
CDR3aa: CASSRGATGELFF

abundance: NA
j_gene: TRBJ1-1
d_gene: NA
v_gene: TRBV5-1
CDR3nt: TGCGCCAGCAGGGACACGACCTACACTGAAGCTTTCTTT
CDR3aa: CASRDTTYTEAFF

abundance: NA
j_gene: TRBJ1-6
d_gene: NA
v_gene: TRBV5-6
CDR3nt: TGTGCCAGCAGCTTCGTCGCTGGGGAATCACCCCTCCACTTT
CDR3aa: CASSFVAGESPLHF

abundance: NA
j_gene: TRBJ2-3
d_gene: TRBD2
v_gene: TRBV27
CDR3nt: TGTGCCAGCAGTTTATTACTAGCGGGGGGGCCAAGTACCACAGATACGCAGTATTTT
CDR3aa: CASSLLLAGGPSTTDTQYF

abundance: NA
j_gene: TRBJ2-1
d_gene: TRBD2
v_gene: TRBV5-1
CDR3nt: TGCGCCAGCAGCTTCGTGCTAGCGGGGGACCGCAGGGAGCAGTTCTTC
CDR3aa: CASSFVLAGDRREQFF

abundance: NA
j_gene: TRBJ1-2
d_gene: TRBD1
v_gene: TRBV5-4
CDR3nt: TGTGCCAGCAGCCCGGGACAGGGGACCTATGGCTACACCTTC
CDR3aa: CASSPGQGTYGYTF

abundance: NA
j_gene: TRBJ2-6
d_gene: NA
v_gene: TRBV29-1
CDR3nt: TGCAGCGTTGCTCAAGGGTTTGGGGCCAACGTCCTGACTTTC
CDR3aa: CSVAQGFGANVLTF

abundance: NA
j_gene: TRBJ2-3
d_gene: TRBD2
v_gene: TRBV5-1
CDR3nt: TGCGCCAGCAGCTACCGAGCGGGGGGGGCCACAGATACGCAGTATTTT
CDR3aa: CASSYRAGGATDTQYF

abundance: NA
j_gene: TRBJ2-3
d_gene: TRBD2
v_gene: TRBV4-1
CDR3nt: TGCGCCAGCAGCCTAGCGACAGGGACTAGCGGGAGGTTAGATACGCAGTATTTT
CDR3aa: CASSLATGTSGRLDTQYF

abundance: NA
j_gene: TRBJ1-2
d_gene: TRBD1
v_gene: TRBV2
CDR3nt: TGTGCCAGCAGGGGACAGACCTATGGCTACACCTTC
CDR3aa: CASRGQTYGYTF

abundance: NA
j_gene: TRBJ1-2
d_gene: NA
v_gene: TRBV7-2
CDR3nt: TGTGCCAGCAGCTTAGCGGGTCAGGGTGGGGTCTATGGCTACACCTTC
CDR3aa: CASSLAGQGGVYGYTF

abundance: NA
j_gene: TRBJ1-4
d_gene: NA
v_gene: TRBV6-1
CDR3nt: TGTGCCAGCAGTGAAGCGATGGCAGGGGAGGGTGAAAAACTGTTTTTT
CDR3aa: CASSEAMAGEGEKLFF

abundance: once
j_gene: TRBJ2-7
d_gene: TRBD1
v_gene: TRBV6-5
CDR3nt: TGTGCCAGCAGGCCCGGGACAGGGGCCTACGAGCAGTACTTC
CDR3aa: CASRPGTGAYEQYF

abundance: NA
j_gene: TRBJ2-1
d_gene: TRBD2
v_gene: TRBV6-6
CDR3nt: TGTGCCAGCTCCGGGGAGCGGGGTTACAATGAGCAGTTCTTC
CDR3aa: CASSGERGYNEQFF

abundance: NA
j_gene: TRBJ1-4
d_gene: TRBD1
v_gene: TRBV7-2
CDR3nt: TGTGCCAGCAGCTTAGGTTATACAGGGGATGAGCTGTTTTTT
CDR3aa: CASSLGYTGDELFF

abundance: once
j_gene: TRBJ2-5
d_gene: TRBD1
v_gene: TRBV7-9
CDR3nt: TGTGCCAGCAGCCCAAGGGACAGGGGGTGGCAAGAGACCCAGTACTTC
CDR3aa: CASSPRDRGWQETQYF

abundance: NA
j_gene: TRBJ2-2
d_gene: TRBD2
v_gene: TRBV7-3
CDR3nt: TGTGCCAGCAGCTTAGGGGGGGTCGGGGAGCTGTTTTTT
CDR3aa: CASSLGGVGELFF

abundance: NA
j_gene: TRBJ1-1
d_gene: TRBD1
v_gene: TRBV13
CDR3nt: TGTGCCAGCTTAGGGGGGAGGGGGCCAATGAACACTGAAGCTTTCTTT
CDR3aa: CASLGGRGPMNTEAFF

abundance: NA
j_gene: TRBJ2-5
d_gene: NA
v_gene: TRBV15
CDR3nt: TGTGCCACCAGCATTTTCGACCAAGAGACCCAGTACTTC
CDR3aa: CATSIFDQETQYF

abundance: NA
j_gene: TRBJ2-7
d_gene: NA
v_gene: TRBV5-1
CDR3nt: TGCGCCAGCAGCTTGGTTTCCGGGTACTACGAGCAGTACTTC
CDR3aa: CASSLVSGYYEQYF

abundance: NA
j_gene: TRBJ2-7
d_gene: NA
v_gene: TRBV5-6
CDR3nt: TGTGCCAGCAGTGGGGGCCCCAGACAGGACTACGAGCAGTACTTC
CDR3aa: CASSGGPRQDYEQYF